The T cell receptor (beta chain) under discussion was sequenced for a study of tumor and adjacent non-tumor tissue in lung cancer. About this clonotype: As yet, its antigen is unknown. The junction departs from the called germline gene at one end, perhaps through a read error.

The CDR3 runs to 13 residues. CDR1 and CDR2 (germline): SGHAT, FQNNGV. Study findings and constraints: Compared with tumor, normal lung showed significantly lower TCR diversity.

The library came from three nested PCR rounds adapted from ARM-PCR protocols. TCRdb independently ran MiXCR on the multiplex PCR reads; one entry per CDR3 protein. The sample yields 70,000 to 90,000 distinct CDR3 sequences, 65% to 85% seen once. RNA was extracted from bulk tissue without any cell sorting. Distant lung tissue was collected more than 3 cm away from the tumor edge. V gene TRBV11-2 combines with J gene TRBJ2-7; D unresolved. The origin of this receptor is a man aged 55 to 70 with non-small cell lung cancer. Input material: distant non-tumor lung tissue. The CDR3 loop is CVSRRGVSYEQYF. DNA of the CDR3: TGTGTCAGCAGGAGAGGCGTCTCCTACGAGCAATACTTC.